A single sample is the source of the 8 T cell receptor beta chains below, sequenced in a study of blood T cell repertoires in COVID-19. Assay used: immunoSEQ multiplex PCR; TCRdb lists only in-frame clones, some missing. The sample has some 200,000 clones; 86% are singletons. The source material was peripheral blood. These receptors were obtained from a man at least 80 years old with acute or convalescent COVID-19.

The V call is TRBV19, the J call TRBJ1-1; D not resolved. V was clipped by 6 bases and J by 5 bases, with 13 bases between them. CDR1 is LNHDA, CDR2 SQIVND, per germline (reference sequence). CDR3 length: 13 amino acids. This chain's CDR3 is CASSIAGQTEAFF. The CDR3 bases are TGTGCCAGTAGCATTGCAGGCCAGACTGAAGCTTTCTTT.

The chain couples TRBV7-9 to TRBJ2-1, with TRBD2 matching 8 bases. The germline gives CDR1 SEHNR, CDR2 FQNEAQ (reference sequence). This CDR3 contains 14 residues. Trimming took 0 bases from V and 6 from J; bases not matched to a gene: 1. CDR3 sequence (DNA): TGTGCCAGCAGCTTAGCTCTAGCGGGCAATGAGCAGTTCTTC. Residues: CASSLALAGNEQFF.

The V call is TRBV6-2 or TRBV6-3, the J call TRBJ2-2, with 12 bases aligning to TRBD1. Trimming removed 3 bases from V and 2 bases from J; junction bases left unmatched: 10. Germline V gene data show CDR1 as MNHEY and CDR2 as SVGEGT. The CDR3 length is 19 residues. CDR3 protein: CASSYPVGDRGRNTGELFF. The CDR3 DNA reads as TGTGCCAGCAGTTATCCCGTGGGGGACAGGGGGCGAAACACCGGGGAGCTGTTTTTT.

Details on this clone: The same CDR3 arises from other DNA sequences in this sample as well. The chain recombines TRBV24-1 with TRBJ2-3; 7 nucleotides line up with TRBD1. Germline V gene sequence: CDR1 KGHDR, CDR2 SFDVKD. This CDR3 contains 15 residues. V was clipped by 2 bases and J by 0 bases; unmatched bases: 1. This chain's CDR3 is CATSDWTGSTDTQYF. The CDR3 nucleotides are TGTGCCACCAGTGATTGGACAGGTAGCACAGATACGCAGTATTTT.

The genes are TRBV11-2 and TRBJ1-2; weak D call: TRBD1 (5 bases). Trimming pared 5 bases from V and 6 bases from J, leaving 19 bases between. The CDR3 runs to 15 residues. The V gene's germline CDR1 is SGHAT and CDR2 FQNNGV. CDR3 in DNA: TGTGCCAGCAGCCCACGAAGTTACGGAGGGGATGGCTACACCTTC. Amino acid sequence: CASSPRSYGGDGYTF.

The rearrangement links TRBV18 to TRBJ2-5, with 11 nucleotides matching TRBD2. This CDR3 comprises 16 residues. Losses at the gene ends were 2 bases for V and 5 bases for J; bases not matched to a gene: 7. Germline V lookup: CDR1 KGHSH, CDR2 LQKENI. The CDR3 spells CASSPTRLAGKETQYF. The DNA of the CDR3 is TGTGCCAGCTCACCAACCCGACTAGCGGGAAAGGAGACCCAGTACTTC. Full variable domain (rest looked up from reference TRBV18 and TRBJ2-5): NAGVMQNPRHLVRRRGQEARLRCSPMKGHSHVYWYRQLPEEGLKFMVYLQKENIIDESGMPKERFSAEFPKEGPSILRIQQVVRGDSAAYFCASSPTRLAGKETQYFGPGTRLLVL.

The chain combines TRBV11-2 with TRBJ1-1; D ambiguous. The CDR3 covers 12 residues. Trimming cost V 5 bases and J 11 bases, with 15 bases left between them. CDR1 is SGHAT, CDR2 FQNNGV, per germline. The CDR3, as DNA: TGTGCCAGCAGCCAAAGCTCAGTCAGGGCTTTCTTT. Protein: CASSQSSVRAFF.

CDR3 nucleotide sequence: TGTGCCAGCAGCTTAGTCGGTTACACCGGGGAGCTGTTTTTT. Its translation: CASSLVGYTGELFF. The chain recombines TRBV11-2 with TRBJ2-2, with D uncertain. Germline CDR1 is SGHAT and CDR2 is FQNNGV. The CDR3 has 14 residues. Trimming stripped 1 base from V and 3 bases from J, with 6 bases between.